This TCR beta chain derives from a study of T cell repertoires in cytomegalovirus infection. Study-wide context: Public TCR beta signatures provided an indication of both CMV infection and a matching HLA type. Study-wide findings and caveats: Clonotype analysis showed dominance of the ex vivo response by HLA-C-restricted CMV-specific TCR beta clonotypes.

TCRdb fed the reads into MiXCR, producing one record per CDR3 protein. The sample holds 250,000 to 300,000 distinct CDR3 sequences, roughly 13% seen once. This clonotype occurred many times. The antigen remains unidentified. The specimen sequenced was PBMCs. The sequence derives from a human donor in good health (CMV status not recorded). Some clones in this sample may be carry-over from other donors' samples.

Written as DNA, the CDR3 is TGTGCCAGCAGCGGACAGGGGATCGACACTGAAGCTTTCTTT. It is translated as CASSGQGIDTEAFF. V is TRBV7-8 and J is TRBJ1-1; 9 positions agree with TRBD1. J gave up 3 bases and V 5 bases, and 4 bases lay outside the gene matches. The CDR3 extends over 14 amino acids. Germline V lookup: CDR1 SGHVS, CDR2 FQNEAQ.